One sample yielded the 25 T cell receptor beta chains listed below, sequenced in a study of shared clonotypes between healthy human individuals. Only in-frame clones appear in the TCRdb table, and some are missing; sequencing was by immunoSEQ multiplex PCR. The table lists around 530,000 clones, around three quarters of them singletons. The specimen sequenced was PBMCs. The receptors here all came from a middle-aged woman in good health. Some clones in this sample may be carry-over from other donors' samples.

This chain joins TRBV7-2 and TRBJ2-5; no firm D call. The V and J ends lost 5 bases and 0 bases respectively, with 4 bases between them. The CDR3 is made up of 12 amino acids. Germline V gene lookup returns CDR1 SGHTA and CDR2 FQGNSA. Here the CDR3 DNA reads TGTGCCAGCAGCCGGTACCAAGAGACCCAGTACTTC. Its protein product is CASSRYQETQYF.

V gene TRBV5-1 combines with J gene TRBJ2-1; D may be TRBD2 (6 bases). Between the trimmed V and J ends, which lost 3 bases and 0 bases, there was a span of 13 bases. Germline CDR1 SGHRS, CDR2 YFSETQ. The CDR3 contains 16 residues. CDR3 nucleotides: TGCGCCAGCAGCTGGGGCGGGAAGAGCTCCTACAATGAGCAGTTCTTC. As protein: CASSWGGKSSYNEQFF.

Worth noting for this clone: A much larger clone differs from this one at a single base, so this may be a read error. This sequence joins TRBV5-1 and TRBJ2-5, with D maybe TRBD2 (6 bases). This CDR3 contains 11 residues. The germline V gene encodes CDR1 SGHRS and CDR2 YFSETQ. This chain's CDR3 is CVFWSGETQYF. For the CDR3, the DNA is TGCGTATTCTGGAGCGGGGAGACCCAGTACTTC.

This clone has only one observation. V gene TRBV30 combines with J gene TRBJ2-1; no reliable D call. Germline V gene lookup returns CDR1 GTSNPN and CDR2 SVGIG (reference sequence). V gave up 2 bases and J gave up 5 bases, with 10 bases separating them. The CDR3 has 13 amino acids. Here the CDR3 reads CAWSFGSNNEQFF. The CDR3 nucleotides are TGTGCCTGGAGTTTTGGGTCTAACAATGAGCAGTTCTTC.

This chain connects TRBV6-6 to TRBJ2-3, with TRBD1 matching over 7 bases. Germline CDR1 reads MNHNY; CDR2 reads SVGAGI (reference sequence). The ends lost 2 bases at V and 0 bases at J; junction bases unmatched: 2. The CDR3 is 15 residues long. The DNA for the CDR3 is TGTGCCAGCAGTTACAGGGACAGTAGCACAGATACGCAGTATTTT. Translated: CASSYRDSSTDTQYF.

The chain joins TRBV5-1 to TRBJ2-1; a weak D match, TRBD2 (6 bases). The V gene's germline CDR1 is SGHRS and CDR2 YFSETQ. The length of the CDR3 is 14 residues. Trimming cost V 4 bases and J 0 bases, with 8 bases left between them. The CDR3 is CASSRGDSYNEQFF. CDR3 coding DNA: TGCGCCAGCAGCCGCGGGGACTCCTACAATGAGCAGTTCTTC.

Concerning this clone: Possible read error: a much larger clone is one base away. V gene TRBV5-4 combines with J gene TRBJ2-5; 8 bases match TRBD2. In germline, CDR1 is SGHNT, CDR2 YYREEE (reference sequence). The CDR3 runs to 15 residues. Here the CDR3 reads CASSLDSGNQEAQYF. As DNA, the CDR3 is TGTGCCAGCAGCTTGGATAGCGGGAACCAAGAGGCCCAGTACTTC.

The chain links TRBV4-1 to TRBJ1-5, with D possibly being TRBD1 (5 bases). The CDR3 totals 14 residues. Germline V gene lookup returns CDR1 MGHRA and CDR2 YSYEKL. Trimming took 0 bases from V and 5 from J, leaving 8 bases between them. The CDR3, as DNA: TGCGCCAGCAGCCAAGAATGGGGGTATCAGCCCCAGCATTTT. Translated, it gives CASSQEWGYQPQHF.

J is TRBJ1-4 and V is TRBV28; D possibly corresponds to TRBD1 (6 bases). Trimming removed 4 bases from V and 10 bases from J, with 16 bases in between. The V gene's germline CDR1 is MDHEN and CDR2 SYDVKM. This CDR3 region has 14 residues. CDR3 nucleotides: TGTGCCAGCAGTTCCCCCGGGGGGGCGGGAAAACTGTTTTTT. Amino acid sequence: CASSSPGGAGKLFF.

As for this clone: The same CDR3 is also encoded by other DNA sequences in this sample. The chain carries TRBV5-6 and TRBJ1-2; D unresolved. CDR3 size: 13 residues. Germline V gives CDR1 SGHDT, CDR2 YYEEEE. V lost 0 bases, J lost 5 bases, and 8 bases lay in between. The CDR3 DNA sequence: TGTGCCAGCAGCTTGGCCGACACGTATGGCTACACCTTC. Translation gives CASSLADTYGYTF.

This clone was detected a few times. The V and J genes are TRBV6-5 and TRBJ2-4, with D possibly being TRBD2 (5 bases). Germline CDR1 MNHEY, CDR2 SVGAGI. CDR3 length equals 16 residues. V was shortened by 4 bases and J by 1 base, with 14 bases between the two germline ends. This CDR3 is CASSSLSGGAKNIQYF. CDR3 DNA: TGTGCCAGCAGTTCCCTTTCCGGCGGGGCCAAAAACATTCAGTACTTC.

The chain joins TRBV7-6 to TRBJ2-5; the match to TRBD2 covers 8 bases. Germline V lookup: CDR1 SGHVS, CDR2 FNYEAQ. After removal of 5 bases from V and 5 bases from J, the junction contained 10 bases not matched to a gene. The CDR3 consists of 15 residues. The CDR3 sequence: CASSPLGGGGETQYF. CDR3 DNA: TGTGCCAGCAGCCCGCTCGGGGGGGGCGGGGAGACCCAGTACTTC.

The chain couples TRBV27 to TRBJ2-5; TRBD2 aligns across 12 bases. V gave up 5 bases and J gave up 8 bases; unmatched junction bases: 6. Germline V lookup: CDR1 MNHEY, CDR2 SMNVEV (reference sequence). The CDR3 consists of 14 residues. DNA for the CDR3: TGTGCCAGCAGTCATCGGACTAGCGGGACCACCCAGTACTTC. It codes for CASSHRTSGTTQYF.

Only a few counts were recorded for this clone. This chain joins TRBV5-8 and TRBJ2-1; weak D call: TRBD1 (5 bases). Trimming removed 4 bases at V and 9 bases at J, with 11 bases between. This CDR3 region has 12 residues. Germline assignment: CDR1 SGHTS and CDR2 YDEGEE. CDR3 residues: CASSNLQGEQFF. The CDR3 nucleotides read TGTGCCAGCAGCAACCTTCAGGGTGAGCAGTTCTTC.

The rearrangement uses TRBV13 and TRBJ2-4, with D perhaps TRBD2 (6 bases). The CDR3 loop spans 12 amino acids. The V and J ends lost 5 bases and 16 bases respectively, with 18 bases between them. The V gene's germline CDR1 is PRHDT and CDR2 FYEKMQ (reference sequence). CDR3 DNA: TGTGCCAGCAGCCTCCAGCGGGCGAACGTATACTTC. It specifies CASSLQRANVYF. Based on the CDR3 plus reference TRBV13 and TRBJ2-4, the full variable domain is AAGVIQSPRHLIKEKRETATLKCYPIPRHDTVYWYQQGPGQDPQFLISFYEKMQSDKGSIPDRFSAQQFSDYHSELNMSSLELGDSALYFCASSLQRANVYFGAGTRLSVL.

This clone was detected only once. The rearrangement joins TRBV19 to TRBJ1-1; maybe TRBD1 (6 bases). The CDR3 totals 15 residues. Germline loops: CDR1 LNHDA, CDR2 SQIVND (reference sequence). V was cut by 7 bases and J by 6 bases, with 21 bases left in between. CDR3 in DNA: TGTGCCAGTATGGGGGCGGCAGGGGAGGTCCCTGAAGCTTTCTTT. Translated, it gives CASMGAAGEVPEAFF.

The CDR3 DNA reads TGTGCCATCAGTGTGGGGACTAGATCATACGAGCAGTACTTC. Translating gives CAISVGTRSYEQYF. The chain uses TRBV10-3 and TRBJ2-7, with 8 bases lining up with TRBD2. CDR1 is ENHRY, CDR2 SYGVKD, per germline. V was clipped by 4 bases and J by 4 bases; unmatched bases: 6. The CDR3 contains 14 residues.

The chain carries TRBV5-1 and TRBJ1-3, with D hard to call. Trimming stripped 4 bases from V and 0 bases from J, with 11 bases between. CDR1 SGHRS and CDR2 YFSETQ come from the germline V gene. The CDR3 consists of 15 residues. DNA for the CDR3: TGCGCCAGCAGCGCGGACGGCCCCTCTGGAAACACCATATATTTT. This gives the protein CASSADGPSGNTIYF.

The V and J genes are TRBV7-8 and TRBJ2-2, with TRBD1 identical over 7 bases. The CDR3 extends over 14 amino acids. Per the germline V gene, CDR1 is SGHVS and CDR2 is FQNEAQ. V gave up 5 bases and J gave up 5 bases; unmatched junction bases: 5. CDR3 DNA: TGTGCCAGCAGCGCCCTGACAGGGACCGGGGAGCTGTTTTTT. It codes for CASSALTGTGELFF.

The chain couples TRBV28 to TRBJ2-2; 7 bases line up with TRBD2. CDR3 length: 16 residues. CDR1 is MDHEN and CDR2 is SYDVKM in the germline V gene. The junction had 9 bases not matched to a gene; V was cut back by 6 bases and J by 2 bases. As DNA, the CDR3 is TGTGCCAGCAGGTCCCAACTAGCGCTCAACACCGGGGAGCTGTTTTTT. It translates to CASRSQLALNTGELFF.

The chain recombines TRBV7-2 with TRBJ1-3; D possibly corresponds to TRBD1 (6 bases). The CDR3 covers 12 residues. CDR1 and CDR2 (germline): SGHTA, FQGNSA. The CDR3 region is CAGGSSGNTIYF. The CDR3, as DNA: TGTGCAGGGGGTAGCTCTGGAAACACCATATATTTT. Together with reference TRBV7-2 and TRBJ1-3, the CDR3 gives the full variable domain: GAGVSQSPSNKVTEKGKDVELRCDPISGHTALYWYRQSLGQGLEFLIYFQGNSAPDKSGLPSDRFSAERTGGSVSTLTIQRTQQEDSAVYLCAGGSSGNTIYFGEGSWLTVV.

The chain couples TRBV20-1 to TRBJ2-7; D is unresolved. The V gene lost 6 bases and the J gene lost 4 bases, with 10 bases spanning the gap. This CDR3 region has 11 residues. Germline V gene sequence: CDR1 DFQATT, CDR2 SNEGSKA (reference sequence). The CDR3 DNA sequence: TGCAGTGCCGTAAGCCTGTACGAGCAGTACTTC. This translates into CSAVSLYEQYF.

The chain combines TRBV28 with TRBJ1-1, with 7 bases fitting TRBD1. CDR1 is MDHEN, CDR2 SYDVKM, per germline. Trimming cost V 4 bases and J 3 bases; bases outside gene matches: 5. This CDR3 has 14 amino acids. Written as DNA, the CDR3 is TGTGCCAGCAGTTCACAGGGGAGGGACACTGAAGCTTTCTTT. As protein: CASSSQGRDTEAFF.

As to this clone: A much bigger clone sits one base away, suggesting this may be a read error. The chain joins TRBV7-3 to TRBJ2-1; the D gene is possibly TRBD2 (5 bases). The V and J ends lost 5 bases and 3 bases respectively, with 8 bases between them. Germline CDR1 SGHTA, CDR2 FQGTGA. The CDR3 sequence is 13 residues long. This chain's CDR3 is CASSARDYNEQFF. The CDR3 DNA reads TGTGCCAGCAGCGCCCGGGACTACAATGAGCAGTTCTTC.

This rearrangement joins TRBV4-1 to TRBJ1-5; D gene uncertain. The germline gives CDR1 MGHRA, CDR2 YSYEKL. V shed 2 bases and J shed 0 bases, with 11 bases lying between them. This CDR3 is built from 16 residues. The CDR3 DNA reads TGCGCCAGCAGCCAACCGACGGAGAGTAGCAATCAGCCCCAGCATTTT. Its protein is CASSQPTESSNQPQHF.